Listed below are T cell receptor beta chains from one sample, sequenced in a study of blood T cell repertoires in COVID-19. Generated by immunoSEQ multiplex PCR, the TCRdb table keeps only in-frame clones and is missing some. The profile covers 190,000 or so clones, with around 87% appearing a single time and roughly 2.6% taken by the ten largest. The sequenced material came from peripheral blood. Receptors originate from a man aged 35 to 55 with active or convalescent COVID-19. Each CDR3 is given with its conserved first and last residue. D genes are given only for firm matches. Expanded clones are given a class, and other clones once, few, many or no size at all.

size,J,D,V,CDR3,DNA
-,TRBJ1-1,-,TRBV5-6,CASSFMGQGGAMNTEAFF,TGTGCCAGCAGCTTTATGGGCCAGGGAGGGGCCATGAACACTGAAGCTTTCTTT
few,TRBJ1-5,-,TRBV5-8,CASSPLHNSNQPQHF,TGTGCCAGCAGCCCCCTCCACAATAGCAATCAGCCCCAGCATTTT
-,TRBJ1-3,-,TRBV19,CAIQGPGNTIYF,TGTGCCATCCAGGGGCCTGGAAACACCATATATTTT
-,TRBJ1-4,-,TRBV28,CASSRGQTATNEKLFF,TGTGCCAGCAGTCGAGGACAAACTGCAACTAATGAAAAACTGTTTTTT
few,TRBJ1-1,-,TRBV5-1,CAKPPGRRSNTEAFF,TGCGCCAAACCCCCAGGACGGAGGAGCAACACTGAAGCTTTCTTT
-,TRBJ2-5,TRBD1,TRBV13,CASSDQPGQGLETQYF,TGTGCCAGCAGCGACCAACCGGGACAGGGGCTGGAGACCCAGTACTTC
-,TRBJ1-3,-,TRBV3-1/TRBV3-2,CASSQFGGGGSGNTIYF,TGTGCCAGCAGCCAATTCGGGGGGGGCGGCTCTGGAAACACCATATATTTT
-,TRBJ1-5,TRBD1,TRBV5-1,CASSAGTGSGSNQPQHF,TGCGCCAGCAGCGCCGGGACAGGGTCCGGGAGCAATCAGCCCCAGCATTTT
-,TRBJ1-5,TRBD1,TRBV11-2,CASSLGTGGGQPQHF,TGTGCCAGCAGCCTAGGGACAGGGGGCGGTCAGCCCCAGCATTTT
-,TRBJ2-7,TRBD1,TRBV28,CASRGREGAAYEQYF,TGTGCCAGCAGGGGGCGTGAGGGGGCCGCCTACGAGCAGTACTTC
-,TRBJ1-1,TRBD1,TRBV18,CASSGQFNTEAFF,TGTGCCAGCTCGGGACAGTTTAACACTGAAGCTTTCTTT
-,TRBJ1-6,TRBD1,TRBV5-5,CASSLEGQVNSPLHF,TGTGCCAGCAGCTTGGAGGGACAGGTTAATTCACCCCTCCACTTT
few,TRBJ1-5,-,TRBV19,CATSTALQEGLRSNQPQHF,TGTGCCACCAGTACCGCCTTGCAGGAGGGACTCCGTAGCAATCAGCCCCAGCATTTT
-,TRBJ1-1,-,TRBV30,CAAGRGRTEAFF,TGTGCCGCGGGGAGGGGTCGGACTGAAGCTTTCTTT
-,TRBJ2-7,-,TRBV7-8,CASSSYRVLYGEQYF,TGTGCCAGCTCCTCTTACAGGGTACTCTACGGCGAGCAGTACTTC
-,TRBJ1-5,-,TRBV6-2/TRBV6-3,CASSAGGGFWNSQPQHF,TGTGCCAGCAGTGCCGGGGGGGGCTTTTGGAATAGTCAGCCCCAGCATTTT
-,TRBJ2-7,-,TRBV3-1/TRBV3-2,CASSPLLNSYEQYF,TGTGCCAGCAGTCCGCTATTAAACTCCTACGAGCAGTACTTC
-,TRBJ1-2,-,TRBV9,CASSVDPGYVYGYTF,TGTGCCAGCAGCGTAGATCCGGGATATGTCTATGGCTACACCTTC
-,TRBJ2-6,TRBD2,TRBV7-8,CASNPSGGSSGANVLTF,TGTGCCAGCAACCCTTCGGGGGGGAGCTCTGGGGCCAACGTCCTGACTTTC
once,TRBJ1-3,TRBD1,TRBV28,CASSSTNRQGDSGNTIYF,TGTGCCAGCAGTTCCACCAACCGACAGGGGGATTCTGGAAACACCATATATTTT